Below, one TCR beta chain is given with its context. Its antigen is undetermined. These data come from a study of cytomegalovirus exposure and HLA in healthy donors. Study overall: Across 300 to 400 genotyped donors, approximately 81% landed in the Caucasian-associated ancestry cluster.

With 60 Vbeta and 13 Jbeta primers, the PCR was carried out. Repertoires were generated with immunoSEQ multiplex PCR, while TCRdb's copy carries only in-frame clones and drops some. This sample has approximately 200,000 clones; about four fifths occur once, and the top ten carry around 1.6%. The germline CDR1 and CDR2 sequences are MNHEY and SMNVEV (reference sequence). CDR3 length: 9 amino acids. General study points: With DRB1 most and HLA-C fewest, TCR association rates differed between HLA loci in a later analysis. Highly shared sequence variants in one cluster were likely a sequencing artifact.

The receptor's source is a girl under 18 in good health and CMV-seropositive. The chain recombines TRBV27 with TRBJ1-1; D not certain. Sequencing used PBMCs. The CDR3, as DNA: TGTGCGGGCTGGCTCGAAGCTTTCTTT. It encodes CAGWLEAFF.